The 2 T cell receptor beta chains below all came from one sample that was sequenced in a study of blood T cells in healthy people across ages. PCR was performed a second time for about 7 to 12 cycles using a sample-barcoded 5' primer and a J-beta primer mix. Each CDR3 protein is one row after TCRdb ran MiXCR on the 5' RACE reads. The sample lists roughly 1.7 million distinct CDR3 sequences, almost 35% occurring once. Sequencing input: blood. These receptors came from a woman aged 30 to 39 in good health.

The table lists this clonotype with a few counts. The J gene is TRBJ2-3, the V gene TRBV6-5; a possible D gene is TRBD2 (6 bases). CDR3 length: 15 amino acids. Germline V lookup: CDR1 MNHEY, CDR2 SVGAGI. V lost 2 bases and J lost 2, with 11 bases in between. The CDR3 DNA reads TGTGCCAGCAGTTACGGGGGGACCTACACAGATACGCAGTATTTT. Encoded protein: CASSYGGTYTDTQYF.

The chain uses TRBV11-2 and TRBJ2-7, with D perhaps TRBD1 (6 bases). The CDR3 extends over 16 amino acids. Germline CDR1 reads SGHAT; CDR2 reads FQNNGV. Trimming left V 5 bases short and J 0 bases short, with 17 bases between. CDR3 loop: CASSATWTDSSYEQYF. CDR3 DNA sequence: TGTGCCAGCAGCGCTACTTGGACAGACAGCTCCTACGAGCAGTACTTC.